This record covers a single TCR beta chain. Tumor samples were taken before definitive surgery or chemotherapy. Clones were sequenced by immunoSEQ multiplex PCR, and TCRdb holds only the in-frame ones, with some missing. This repertoire shows 30,000 to 40,000 clones, 79% found once; its top ten account for roughly 3.2%. The sample belongs to a study of high-grade serous ovarian cancer treatment subgroups. Germline V gene lookup returns CDR1 MDHEN and CDR2 SYDVKM. With V trimmed by 1 base and J by 1 base, 4 bases remained unmatched. The CDR3 runs to 17 residues. This TCR came from a human donor with high-grade serous ovarian cancer. The chain is built from TRBV28 and TRBJ2-2; 9 bases are a match to TRBD2. What was sequenced was tumor tissue. As DNA, the CDR3 is TGTGCCAGCAGTTTATTCGGAGCGGGGGGGAACACCGGGGAGCTGTTTTTT. Translated: CASSLFGAGGNTGELFF.